The 29 T cell receptor beta chains presented below share a single source sample, sequenced in a study of brain T cells in children with intractable seizures. The protocol was immunoSEQ multiplex PCR, while the TCRdb copy is restricted to in-frame clones and leaves out a portion. The top ten hold under 4.5% of the sample, which has 110,000 or so clones, around 94% seen once. This specimen consisted of peripheral blood, obtained at surgery. These receptors were collected from a boy under two years old with hemimegalencephaly and intractable seizures.

V is TRBV3-1 (or the pseudogene TRBV3-2) and J is TRBJ2-1; a possible D gene is TRBD1 (6 bases). In germline, CDR1 is LGHDT, CDR2 YNNKEL (reference sequence). V gave up 1 base and J gave up 0 bases, with 10 bases separating them. This CDR3 has 16 amino acids. The CDR3 here is CASSQATTGSYNEQFF. The CDR3 DNA sequence: TGTGCCAGCAGCCAAGCGACGACAGGCTCCTACAATGAGCAGTTCTTC.

The V and J genes are TRBV5-4 and TRBJ2-3, with D uncertain. The length of the CDR3 is 13 residues. Trimming removed 3 bases from V and 2 bases from J, with 7 bases in between. Germline values: CDR1 SGHNT, CDR2 YYREEE (reference sequence). Here the CDR3 reads CASSSDTTDTQYF. The CDR3 nucleotides are TGTGCCAGCAGCTCCGACACCACAGATACGCAGTATTTT.

This clone showed up just once. The chain has TRBV7-2 and TRBJ2-7; D uncertain. The CDR3 is 15 residues long. V was clipped by 1 base and J by 4 bases, with 14 bases between them. The germline CDR1 and CDR2 sequences are SGHTA and FQGNSA. The CDR3 sequence: CASSLVAASLYEQYF. The CDR3 DNA sequence: TGTGCCAGCAGCTTAGTGGCGGCGTCTCTATACGAGCAGTACTTC.

The chain carries TRBV5-1 and TRBJ2-5; possible D gene TRBD2, 5 bases. The ends were cut back, 5 bases at V and 4 bases at J, with 9 bases in the middle. The CDR3 is 12 amino acids. Germline lookup yields CDR1 SGHRS and CDR2 YFSETQ. The CDR3 spells CASSLRAETQYF. Written as DNA, the CDR3 is TGCGCCAGCAGTTTGAGGGCAGAGACCCAGTACTTC. Supplemented by reference TRBV5-1 and TRBJ2-5, the full variable domain reads KAGVTQTPRYLIKTRGQQVTLSCSPISGHRSVSWYQQTPGQGLQFLFEYFSETQRNKGNFPGRFSGRQFSNSRSEMNVSTLELGDSALYLCASSLRAETQYFGPGTRLLVL.

The rearrangement links TRBV6-1 to TRBJ2-5; D perhaps matches TRBD1 (5 bases). The CDR3 consists of 15 residues. The germline V gene encodes CDR1 MNHNS and CDR2 SASEGT. V was cut by 5 bases and J by 2 bases, with 15 bases left in between. This CDR3 reads CASSSLQGAQETQYF. CDR3 DNA sequence: TGTGCCAGCAGTTCCTTGCAGGGCGCGCAAGAGACCCAGTACTTC.

This chain uses TRBV15 with TRBJ2-1; 13 bases are shared with TRBD2. The CDR3 spans 16 residues. Trimming removed 5 bases from V and 6 bases from J; junction bases left unmatched: 7. Germline V gene data show CDR1 as LNHNV and CDR2 as YYDKDF (reference sequence). CDR3 protein: CATSGTSGRGFNEQFF. CDR3 DNA: TGTGCCACCAGCGGAACTAGCGGGAGGGGGTTCAATGAGCAGTTCTTC.

The chain has TRBV18 and TRBJ2-5; D may match TRBD1 or TRBD2 (6 bases each). V lost 4 bases and J lost 5, with 11 bases in between. The CDR3 spans 13 residues. Per germline, CDR1 KGHSH and CDR2 LQKENI. Here the CDR3 reads CASSRTGRETQYF. The CDR3 nucleotides read TGTGCCAGCTCACGAACAGGGAGGGAGACCCAGTACTTC.

This clone was seen once. This chain links TRBV7-5 with TRBJ1-1. TRBV7-5 is a listed pseudogene. The CDR3 covers 16 residues. The CDR3 bases are TGTGCCAGAAAGGGACTGGGGGGGCAAGAGAACACTGAAGCTTTCTTT. Translated, it gives CARKGLGGQENTEAFF.

The rearrangement uses TRBV4-1 and TRBJ2-7, with D possibly being TRBD1 or TRBD2 (7 bases each). There are 16 residues in the CDR3. Germline CDR1 reads MGHRA; CDR2 reads YSYEKL. V lost 1 base and J 2 bases, leaving 15 bases between the germline ends. In nucleotides, the CDR3 is TGCGCCAGCAGCCAAGTCCACCAGGGGGGGACCTACGAGCAGTACTTC. It codes for CASSQVHQGGTYEQYF.

The rearrangement uses TRBV6-6 and TRBJ2-1, with D maybe TRBD2 (6 bases). The CDR3 covers 16 residues. The germline V and J ends were trimmed by 7 bases and 0 bases, with 16 bases remaining between them. Looked up from germline, CDR1 is MNHNY and CDR2 is SVGAGI (reference sequence). CDR3 residues: CASILGRGSSYNEQFF. In DNA, the CDR3 is TGTGCCAGCATATTGGGACGGGGGAGCTCCTACAATGAGCAGTTCTTC.

This clone was counted once. The V call is TRBV20-1, the J call TRBJ2-1; D gene ambiguous. Germline CDR1 reads DFQATT; CDR2 reads SNEGSKA (reference sequence). Trimming shortened V by 3 bases and J by 1 base, and 13 bases separated the two germline ends. CDR3 length: 15 residues. The CDR3 DNA reads as TGCAGTGCTAGTAGGCAGCCTACTTCCTACAATGAGCAGTTCTTC. This translates into CSASRQPTSYNEQFF.

The chain links TRBV24-1 to TRBJ2-5; 10 nucleotides agree with TRBD1. Germline CDR1 and CDR2: KGHDR and SFDVKD. V shed 2 bases, J shed 5 bases, and the junction held 4 bases outside the gene matches. CDR3 length: 15 residues. CDR3 region: CATSDWTGGGETQYF. The CDR3 bases are TGTGCCACCAGTGATTGGACAGGGGGAGGGGAGACCCAGTACTTC.

The chain is built from TRBV4-2 and TRBJ2-3; D call uncertain. This CDR3 is built from 15 residues. Germline loops: CDR1 LGHNA, CDR2 YNFKEQ. Deletions cut 0 bases from V and 0 bases from J, with 7 bases between. In DNA, the CDR3 is TGTGCCAGCAGCCAAGAAGGCATAAGCACAGATACGCAGTATTTT. Its translation is CASSQEGISTDTQYF.

The rearrangement joins TRBV7-3 to TRBJ2-3; the D is unclear. V dropped 5 bases and J dropped 2 bases, with 8 bases sitting between them. The CDR3 contains 13 residues. Germline values: CDR1 SGHTA, CDR2 FQGTGA. The DNA of the CDR3 is TGTGCCAGCAGCGCCCTCTCCACAGATACGCAGTATTTT. Translation gives CASSALSTDTQYF. Based on the CDR3 plus reference TRBV7-3 and TRBJ2-3, the full variable domain is GAGVSQTPSNKVTEKGKYVELRCDPISGHTALYWYRQSLGQGPEFLIYFQGTGAADDSGLPNDRFFAVRPEGSVSTLKIQRTERGDSAVYLCASSALSTDTQYFGPGTRLTVL.

The gene calls are TRBV18 and TRBJ2-3, with D unclear. V lost 6 bases, J lost 0 bases, and 10 bases lay in between. Germline lookup yields CDR1 KGHSH and CDR2 LQKENI. This CDR3 contains 14 residues. The CDR3 DNA follows: TGTGCCAGCTCGCCTTTGACTAGCACAGATACGCAGTATTTT. It translates to CASSPLTSTDTQYF.

The count of this clone is one. This chain joins TRBV7-3 and TRBJ2-2; 7 positions match TRBD1. V gave up 1 base and J gave up 5 bases; unmatched junction bases: 19. Germline V gives CDR1 SGHTA, CDR2 FQGTGA. The length of the CDR3 is 20 residues. The CDR3 nucleotides are TGTGCCAGCAGCTTAATCCCCGCAGGTCTGGGGACAGCAGATACCGGGGAGCTGTTTTTT. It is translated as CASSLIPAGLGTADTGELFF.

This chain uses TRBV7-2 with TRBJ1-6; 8 bases agree with TRBD1. The CDR3 spans 16 residues. J lost 7 bases, V lost 1 base, and 6 bases had no gene match. Germline assignment: CDR1 SGHTA and CDR2 FQGNSA. In nucleotides, the CDR3 is TGTGCCAGCAGCTTAGTAAGCAGGGGGCGGAATTCACCCCTCCACTTT. As protein: CASSLVSRGRNSPLHF.

The rearrangement links TRBV19 to TRBJ1-5, with D uncertain. The CDR3 extends over 14 amino acids. With 6 bases removed from V and 12 bases from J, the gap between germline ends came to 21 bases. Germline loops: CDR1 LNHDA, CDR2 SQIVND (reference sequence). In nucleotides, the CDR3 is TGTGCCAGTAGCCTCGGCCAGGTGCTAGCGGGCCAGCATTTT. It encodes CASSLGQVLAGQHF. Variable domain in full (rest from reference TRBV19 and TRBJ1-5): DGGITQSPKYLFRKEGQNVTLSCEQNLNHDAMYWYRQDPGQGLRLIYYSQIVNDFQKGDIAEGYSVSREKKESFPLTVTSAQKNPTAFYLCASSLGQVLAGQHFGDGTRLSIL.

V is TRBV27 and J is TRBJ1-5, with D possibly being TRBD1 (6 bases). V was shortened by 5 bases and J by 6 bases, with 8 bases between the two germline ends. CDR1 is MNHEY and CDR2 is SMNVEV in the germline V gene (reference sequence). CDR3 size: 12 residues. The CDR3 DNA is TGTGCCAGCAGTCCCAGGGGTCAGCCCCAGCATTTT. This codes for CASSPRGQPQHF.

Written as DNA, the CDR3 is TGTGCCAGCAGCTTAGCCGAGGGGTATGGCTACACCTTC. It encodes CASSLAEGYGYTF. The chain links TRBV7-9 to TRBJ1-2; D perhaps matches TRBD1 (5 bases). The CDR3 contains 13 residues. Trimming pared 0 bases from V and 5 bases from J, leaving 7 bases between. Germline CDR1 SEHNR, CDR2 FQNEAQ (reference sequence).

Note on this clone: The same CDR3 also results from other DNA sequences found in this sample. This chain connects TRBV9 to TRBJ2-7, with 11 nucleotides matching TRBD2. This CDR3 comprises 14 residues. Germline lookup yields CDR1 SGDLS and CDR2 YYNGEE. The ends lost 0 bases at V and 4 bases at J; junction bases unmatched: 0. CDR3 residues: CASSVGLAGYEQYF. Written as DNA, the CDR3 is TGTGCCAGCAGCGTAGGACTAGCGGGGTACGAGCAGTACTTC.

This chain connects TRBV24-1 to TRBJ2-1; no definite D call. The germline V gene encodes CDR1 KGHDR and CDR2 SFDVKD. V was shortened by 4 bases and J by 8 bases, with 11 bases between the two germline ends. This CDR3 comprises 13 residues. CDR3 bases: TGTGCCACCAGTGACTACTCCTCGCATGAGCAGTTCTTC. This codes for CATSDYSSHEQFF.

The chain links TRBV4-3 to TRBJ2-3; unclear D gene. Trimming took 3 bases from V and 5 from J, leaving 12 bases between them. This CDR3 spans 14 amino acids. Per germline, CDR1 LGHNA and CDR2 YSLEER. Here the CDR3 DNA reads TGCGCCAGCAGCCAGGAACAGAGAGAAGATACGCAGTATTTT. It yields the protein CASSQEQREDTQYF.

The genes are TRBV18 and TRBJ2-7; D unresolved. The CDR3 length is 15 residues. Deletions cut 4 bases from V and 2 bases from J, with 15 bases between. Germline V CDR1 and CDR2: KGHSH, LQKENI. CDR3 sequence (DNA): TGTGCCAGCTCACGACCGGGCCTACCCCCCTACGAGCAGTACTTC. It encodes CASSRPGLPPYEQYF. Together with reference TRBV18 and TRBJ2-7, the CDR3 gives the full variable domain: NAGVMQNPRHLVRRRGQEARLRCSPMKGHSHVYWYRQLPEEGLKFMVYLQKENIIDESGMPKERFSAEFPKEGPSILRIQQVVRGDSAAYFCASSRPGLPPYEQYFGPGTRLTVT.

The genes are TRBV4-1 and TRBJ2-3, with TRBD2 as a possible D gene (6 bases). This CDR3 has 14 amino acids. CDR1 and CDR2 (germline): MGHRA, YSYEKL. V lost 0 bases to trimming and J lost 5 bases, with 9 bases between them. The CDR3 bases are TGCGCCAGCAGCCAAGAGTTCGGGAGAGATACGCAGTATTTT. Amino acid sequence: CASSQEFGRDTQYF.

The chain links TRBV12-3 or TRBV12-4 to TRBJ2-3; D not certain. The V end was cut by 3 bases, the J end by 5 bases, with 6 bases between. There are 12 residues in the CDR3. The CDR3 reads CASSLSQDTQYF. The CDR3 nucleotides read TGTGCCAGCAGTTTGAGCCAAGATACGCAGTATTTT.

This chain links TRBV14 with TRBJ2-5; D remains unclear. Germline V lookup: CDR1 SGHDN, CDR2 FVKESK. This CDR3 has 15 amino acids. With 0 bases removed from V and 2 bases from J, the gap between germline ends came to 10 bases. CDR3 coding DNA: TGTGCCAGCAGCCAAGATGGGCGGAGACAAGAGACCCAGTACTTC. Protein sequence: CASSQDGRRQETQYF. The complete variable domain, with remaining parts taken from reference TRBV14 and TRBJ2-5, reads EAGVTQFPSHSVIEKGQTVTLRCDPISGHDNLYWYRRVMGKEIKFLLHFVKESKQDESGMPNNRFLAERTGGTYSTLKVQPAELEDSGVYFCASSQDGRRQETQYFGPGTRLLVL.

This clone was found a few times. The chain carries TRBV4-2 and TRBJ2-4, with TRBD2 identical over 8 bases. The CDR3 has 17 residues. With V trimmed by 0 bases and J by 9 bases, 13 bases remained unmatched. From germline, CDR1 is LGHNA and CDR2 YNFKEQ. CDR3 DNA: TGTGCCAGCAGCCAAGATCCGACCGGGACGGGGGGGACCATTCAGTACTTC. Amino acids: CASSQDPTGTGGTIQYF.

This clone was counted only a few times. The genes are TRBV6-2 or TRBV6-3 and TRBJ2-3; D remains ambiguous. Germline CDR1 and CDR2: MNHEY and SVGEGT. The V gene lost 2 bases and the J gene lost 9 bases, with 9 bases spanning the gap. The CDR3 contains 12 residues. The CDR3 loop is CASSYPVKTQYF. The CDR3 coding sequence is TGTGCCAGCAGTTACCCGGTTAAGACGCAGTATTTT.